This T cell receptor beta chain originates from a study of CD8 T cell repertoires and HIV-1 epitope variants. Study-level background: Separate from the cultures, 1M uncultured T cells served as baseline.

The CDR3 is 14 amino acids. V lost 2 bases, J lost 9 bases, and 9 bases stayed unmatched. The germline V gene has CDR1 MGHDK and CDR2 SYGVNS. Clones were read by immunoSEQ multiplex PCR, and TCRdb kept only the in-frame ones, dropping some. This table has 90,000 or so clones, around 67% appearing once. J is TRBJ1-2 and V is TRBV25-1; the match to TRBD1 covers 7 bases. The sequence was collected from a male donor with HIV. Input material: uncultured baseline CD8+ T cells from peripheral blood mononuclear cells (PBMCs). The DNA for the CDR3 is TGTGCCAGCAGTGAACCGGGACAGCAAGGCAGCTACACCTTC. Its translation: CASSEPGQQGSYTF.